A selection of T cell receptor beta chains follows, all from one sample in a study of cytomegalovirus exposure and HLA in healthy donors. Measured with immunoSEQ multiplex PCR; TCRdb has only the in-frame clones, and not every one. The sample has 150,000 to 200,000 clones; about 82% are singletons. Sequencing input: PBMCs. The receptor source for this set is a man between 25 and 39 years old in good health and CMV-seropositive. CDR3s include the opening cysteine and the closing phenylalanine or tryptophan. Fields, in order: V gene, D gene, J gene, CDR3 protein. A D gene is named only where the DNA matches it firmly.

>TRBV13|NA|TRBJ1-3
CASSTRYGNTIYF
>TRBV7-8|NA|TRBJ1-2
CASSLAGSYGYTF
>TRBV14|NA|TRBJ1-2
CASSQDWGADGYTF
>TRBV9|TRBD1|TRBJ1-6
CASSAWTGAHSYNSPLHF
>TRBV27|NA|TRBJ2-2
CASSLSGTGELFF
>TRBV7-8|TRBD1|TRBJ1-1
CASSQGGGREAFF
>TRBV11-2|NA|TRBJ2-2
CASSRFRQDNTGELFF
>TRBV30|TRBD2|TRBJ2-5
CAWSGGGALKTQYF
>TRBV29-1|NA|TRBJ1-1
CSVSTGYEAFF
>TRBV7-8|NA|TRBJ1-2
CASSLAGGDGYGYTF
>TRBV5-1|NA|TRBJ1-5
CASSWAGDSNQPQHF
>TRBV19|TRBD1|TRBJ1-2
CASRRTGARGYTF
>TRBV6-5|NA|TRBJ1-6
CASSRLRTGESPLHF
>TRBV7-2|TRBD2|TRBJ2-7
CASSFGRISGVAYEQYF
>TRBV9|NA|TRBJ1-1
CASSAVPGTEAFF
>TRBV6-5|TRBD2|TRBJ2-5
CASSLSGGADSQYF
>TRBV4-1|NA|TRBJ1-4
CASSQLRSEKLFF
>TRBV4-2|NA|TRBJ1-1
CASSQASRGGSTEAFF
>TRBV6-1|NA|TRBJ1-4
CASSEPGRGRHEKLFF
>TRBV7-2|TRBD2|TRBJ2-5
CASSLYPSGKETQYF
>TRBV9|TRBD1|TRBJ2-2
CASSVGGTAVVGELFF
>TRBV5-1|NA|TRBJ2-7
CASSLGPGGGGEQYF
>TRBV4-3|TRBD1|TRBJ2-5
CASSPTGGEETQYF
>TRBV25-1|NA|TRBJ1-2
CASSEYLSGYTF
>TRBV27|TRBD1|TRBJ2-1
CASSSPGQPTYNEQFF
>TRBV5-6|NA|TRBJ2-1
CASSLVRLDNEQFF